This TCR beta chain emerged from a study of CD8 T cells in Susac syndrome. Trimming removed 4 bases at V and 5 bases at J, with 12 bases between. The V gene's germline CDR1 is SNHLY and CDR2 FYNNEI. CDR3 length equals 13 residues. This clonotype came up once. Reverse transcription of about 0.45 to 1 ug RNA used random hexamers. A single record per CDR3 protein comes from TCRdb applying MiXCR to the immunoSEQ multiplex PCR reads. The sample lists about 200,000 distinct CDR3 sequences; about 95% were seen once. The chain recombines TRBV2 with TRBJ2-7, with a possible D match to TRBD2 (5 bases). This TCR derives from a human donor with multiple sclerosis. The sample comprised CD4+ T cells from PBMCs. The chain's CDR3 is CASSVIRENEQYF. CDR3 DNA: TGTGCCAGCAGTGTAATTAGGGAGAACGAGCAGTACTTC. Using reference TRBV2 and TRBJ2-7 for the parts outside the CDR3, the full variable domain is EPEVTQTPSHQVTQMGQEVILRCVPISNHLYFYWYRQILGQKVEFLVSFYNNEISEKSEIFDDQFSVERPDGSNFTLKIRSTKLEDSAMYFCASSVIRENEQYFGPGTRLTVT.